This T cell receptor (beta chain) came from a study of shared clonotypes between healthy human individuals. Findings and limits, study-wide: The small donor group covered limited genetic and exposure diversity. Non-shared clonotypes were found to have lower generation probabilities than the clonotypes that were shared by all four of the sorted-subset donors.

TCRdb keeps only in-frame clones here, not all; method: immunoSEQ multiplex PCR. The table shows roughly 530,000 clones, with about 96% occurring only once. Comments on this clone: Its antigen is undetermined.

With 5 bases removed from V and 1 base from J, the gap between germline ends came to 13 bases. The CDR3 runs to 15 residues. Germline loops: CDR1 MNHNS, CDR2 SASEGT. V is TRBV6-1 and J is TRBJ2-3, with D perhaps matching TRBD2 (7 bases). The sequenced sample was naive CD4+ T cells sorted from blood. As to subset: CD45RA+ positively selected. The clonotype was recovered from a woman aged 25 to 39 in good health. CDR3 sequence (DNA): TGTGCCAGCAGTCGTGGGAGGGGGGGCACAGATACGCAGTATTTT. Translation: CASSRGRGGTDTQYF.